This T cell receptor beta chain originates from a study of blood T cells in healthy people across ages (dated by TCRdb to between 2015 and 2016). Regarding the research as a whole: In model experiments, template switching captured roughly one uniquely barcoded TCR beta cDNA molecule for every two T cells. To track age-related changes in TCR beta repertoire diversity, the study relied on deep sequencing normalized with unique cDNA molecular identifiers. Four age groups were formed from the donors: young (average approximately 17 years), middle-aged (more than 35), aged (roughly 58) and long-lived (roughly 81). Two additional independent replicas of 1 million unique cDNA reads from the same blood draw were analyzed for two donors (one aged 18 to 30 and one aged 80 or older). Overall results and qualifications from the work: As age increased, observed TCR beta diversity per million T cells dropped in a roughly linear way, and a significant reduction was already evident by age 40. Because donor CMV infection status was unknown, age-related changes in expanded clonotypes were potentially confounded. Estimates of total diversity from one million sequenced T cells were regarded as lower bounds and underestimates. A strong correlation was found between observed TCR beta diversity and the percentage of naive T cells measured by flow cytometry. Conclusive comparison of naive and antigen-experienced compartments was prevented by the profiling of bulk unsorted PBMCs. Compared with the aged group, more naive CD4+ T cells, fewer expanded clones and increased TCR diversity were shown by the long-lived group, suggesting age selection.

The library came from 5' RACE. The data were produced on an Illumina HiSeq 2500. The second PCR ran for about 6 to 11 cycles and used a J-beta primer mix along with a sample-barcoded 5' primer. Each TCR beta cDNA molecule received a unique molecular identifier from a template-switch 5' adaptor carrying 12 random nucleotides. Each sample yielded at least 2.5 million CDR3-containing paired-end reads. First-strand cDNA synthesis was performed from all RNA using the Mint cDNA synthesis kit, with priming by a TRBC-specific oligonucleotide. After uracil-DNA glycosylase treatment, a first 18-cycle PCR used universal primers M1SS and BC2_uni_R on all cDNA. As for the original processing: For normalization, 1 million high-quality reads were randomly selected from each sample, with every read carrying a distinct molecular identifier. Reads with shared molecular identifiers were discarded instead of being binned into consensus sequences. MiTCR, run with a Q25 quality threshold and the strictest error-elimination algorithm, handled CDR3 identification, clonotype clustering and error correction. A nonparametric unseen species model using Euler transformation provided a lower-bound estimate of total TCR beta diversity. The public reads were run again by TCRdb, first through fastp at Q25 and then through MiXCR, and only productive beta chains were kept. CDR3 protein sequences are deduplicated, and each keeps its most common genes and DNA. The V and J calls were determined by TCRdb, not by the authors. The sample yields some 940,000 distinct CDR3 sequences; 25% to 35% were counted once. The leading ten clones occupy roughly 10% of the sample.

This clonotype showed up many times. Its antigen has not been determined. One base away there is no much larger clone; base qualities are not given. Spanning cysteine to phenylalanine, the CDR3 consists of 14 amino acids. Only the CDR3 part of the read is kept: 42 bases, read in frame from the first base. Based on the germline V gene (reference sequence), the CDR1 and CDR2 sequences are DFQATT and SNEGSKA. V sheds 1 base and J sheds 1 base, leaving 10 bases between their ends. The roughly 39 donors, aged 6 to 90 years, were systemically healthy Caucasian individuals from Russia. Roughly 10 milliliters of peripheral blood were collected from each donor into EDTA-treated Vacutainer tubes. Ficoll-Paque density-gradient centrifugation was used to isolate PBMCs, with at least 7 million per sample. Total RNA, at least 6 micrograms per sample, was extracted from PBMCs with Trizol reagent. Naive CD45RAhigh/CD27high T cell percentages were measured by flow cytometry on a PBMC aliquot from every donor.

The sample also formed part of further work on T cells of mothers and their children. The second study's paper adds: Donors were nine systemically healthy Caucasian individuals: three mothers and their six children. cDNA synthesis consumed the entire amount of extracted RNA, loaded at around 1.4 ug RNA in each 15 ul reaction. In the second PCR, sample barcodes and 2-4 random nucleotides were introduced via the M1S primer. Over 9.5 million TCR beta CDR3 reads were obtained for each mother, and around 3 million reads were obtained for each child. Thymic selection similarly shapes TCR recombination output in related and unrelated pairs, with minor effect from inherited differences. Normalized repertoire overlap in related mother-child pairs was always slightly higher than in unrelated mother-child pairs, but the difference was never significant. Persistent microchimeric T cell clones were not detected, at a sensitivity of approximately 100 clones per million clonotypes. In the study, deep NGS was used to compare the TCR beta repertoires of mothers and children, and features distinguishing related mother-child pairs from unrelated individuals were sought. On average, the children were about 10 +/- 4 years old, while the mothers were roughly 36 +/- 4 years old. After adapter ligation with NEBNext reagents, the libraries were sequenced on Illumina HiSeq 2000 with 100+100 nt paired-end reads. To prevent cross-contamination, the mother and child libraries were prepared one month apart and sequenced in separate runs. Between roughly 500,000 and 2,100,000 distinct TCR beta clonotypes were identified per donor. Naive TCR beta clonotypes were estimated from low-frequency clonotypes matched to each donor's FACS-determined naive share, without sorting.

The rearranged chain carries TRBV20-1 and TRBJ1-1; D gene: possibly TRBD1, on 6 matching bases. This sequence was found in a woman aged 40 to 50 in good health. Sample: blood. The nucleotide sequence reads TGCAGTGCTAGAGTCCAGGGGCAGAACACTGAAGCTTTCTTT. Its coded protein is CSARVQGQNTEAFF.